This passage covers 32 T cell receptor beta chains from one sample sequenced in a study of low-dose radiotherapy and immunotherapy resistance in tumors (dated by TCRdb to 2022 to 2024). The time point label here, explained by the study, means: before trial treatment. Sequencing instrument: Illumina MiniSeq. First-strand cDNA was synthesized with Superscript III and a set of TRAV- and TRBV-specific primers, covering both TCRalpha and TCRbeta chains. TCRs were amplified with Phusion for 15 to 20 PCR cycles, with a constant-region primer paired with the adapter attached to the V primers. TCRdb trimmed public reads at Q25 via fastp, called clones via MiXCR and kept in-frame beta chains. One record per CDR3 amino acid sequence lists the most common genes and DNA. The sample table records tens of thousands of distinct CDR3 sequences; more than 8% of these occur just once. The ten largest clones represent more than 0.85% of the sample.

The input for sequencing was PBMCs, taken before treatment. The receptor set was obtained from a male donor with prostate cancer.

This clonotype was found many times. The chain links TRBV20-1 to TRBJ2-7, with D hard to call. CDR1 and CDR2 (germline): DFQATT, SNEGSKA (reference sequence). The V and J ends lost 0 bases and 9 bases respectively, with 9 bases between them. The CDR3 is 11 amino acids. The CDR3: CSARDHPGQYF. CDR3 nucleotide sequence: TGCAGTGCTAGAGACCACCCCGGGCAGTACTTC.

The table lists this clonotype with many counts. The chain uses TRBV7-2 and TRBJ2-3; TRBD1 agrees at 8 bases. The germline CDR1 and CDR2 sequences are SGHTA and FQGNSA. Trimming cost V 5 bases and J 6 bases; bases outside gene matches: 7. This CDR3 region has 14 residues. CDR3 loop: CASSLGQGADTQYF. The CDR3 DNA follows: TGTGCCAGCAGCCTAGGACAGGGTGCGGATACGCAGTATTTT.

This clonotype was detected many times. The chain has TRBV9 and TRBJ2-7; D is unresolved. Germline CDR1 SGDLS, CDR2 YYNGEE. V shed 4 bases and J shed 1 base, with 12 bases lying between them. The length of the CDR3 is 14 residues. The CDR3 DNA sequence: TGTGCCAGCAGCCCAGTACTTGAATCCTACGAGCAGTACTTC. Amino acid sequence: CASSPVLESYEQYF.

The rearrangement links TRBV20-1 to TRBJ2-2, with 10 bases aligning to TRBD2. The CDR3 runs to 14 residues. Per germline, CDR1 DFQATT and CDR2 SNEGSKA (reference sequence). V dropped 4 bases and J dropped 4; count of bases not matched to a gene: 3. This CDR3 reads CSAIAGGSTGELFF. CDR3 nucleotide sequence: TGCAGTGCTATAGCGGGAGGCTCCACCGGGGAGCTGTTTTTT.

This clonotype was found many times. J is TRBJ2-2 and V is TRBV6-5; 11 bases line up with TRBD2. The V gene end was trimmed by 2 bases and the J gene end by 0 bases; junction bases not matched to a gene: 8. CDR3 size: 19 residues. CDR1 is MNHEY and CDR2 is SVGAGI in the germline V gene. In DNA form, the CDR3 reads TGTGCCAGCAGTTACCGGTTGTTAGCGGGAGGGTCGAACACCGGGGAGCTGTTTTTT. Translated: CASSYRLLAGGSNTGELFF.

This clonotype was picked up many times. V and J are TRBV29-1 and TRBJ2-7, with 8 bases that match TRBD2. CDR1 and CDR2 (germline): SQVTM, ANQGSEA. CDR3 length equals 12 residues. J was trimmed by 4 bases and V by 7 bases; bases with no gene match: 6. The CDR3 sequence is CSASAGGYEQYF. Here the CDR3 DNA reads TGCAGCGCGTCCGCGGGAGGATACGAGCAGTACTTC.

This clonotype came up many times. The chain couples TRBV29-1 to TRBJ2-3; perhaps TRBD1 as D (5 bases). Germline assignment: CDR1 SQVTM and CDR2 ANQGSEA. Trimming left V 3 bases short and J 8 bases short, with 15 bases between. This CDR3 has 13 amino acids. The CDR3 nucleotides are TGCAGCGTTGATGACGTTGGGGCGGCTACGCAGTATTTT. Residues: CSVDDVGAATQYF.

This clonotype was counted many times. The CDR3, as DNA: TGCGCCAGCAGTCTGGCTAGGCAACGTAACACCGGGGAGCTGTTTTTT. This translates into CASSLARQRNTGELFF. The V and J genes are TRBV23-1 and TRBJ2-2, with D unclear. TRBV23-1 is known as an ORF, though its function is uncertain. Trimming took 4 bases from V and 2 from J, leaving 14 bases between them. The CDR3 totals 16 residues.

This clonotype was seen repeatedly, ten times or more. CDR3 protein: CASSPPPGLEQYF. In nucleotides, the CDR3 is TGTGCCAGCTCACCACCTCCAGGTCTCGAGCAGTACTTC. This chain links TRBV18 with TRBJ2-7; D not certain. V was cut by 0 bases and J by 6 bases, with 9 bases left in between. This CDR3 spans 13 amino acids. Germline CDR1 and CDR2: KGHSH and LQKENI.

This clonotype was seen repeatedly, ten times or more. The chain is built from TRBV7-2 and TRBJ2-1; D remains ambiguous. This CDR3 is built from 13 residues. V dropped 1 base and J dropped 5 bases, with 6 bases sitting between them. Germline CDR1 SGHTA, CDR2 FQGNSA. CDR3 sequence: CASSLDQNNEQFF. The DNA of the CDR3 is TGTGCCAGCAGCTTAGACCAGAACAATGAGCAGTTCTTC.

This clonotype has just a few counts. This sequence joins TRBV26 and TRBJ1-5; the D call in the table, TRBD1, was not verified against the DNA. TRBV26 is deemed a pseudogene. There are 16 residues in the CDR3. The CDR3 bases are TGTGCCAGCAGTACCCTGCCCGGGACACGAATGAATCCCCAGCATTTT. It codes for CASSTLPGTRMNPQHF.

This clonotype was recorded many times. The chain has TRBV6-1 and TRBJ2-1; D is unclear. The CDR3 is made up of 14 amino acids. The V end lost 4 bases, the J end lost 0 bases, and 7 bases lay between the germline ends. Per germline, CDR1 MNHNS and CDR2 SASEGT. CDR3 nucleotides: TGTGCCAGCAGTGTAGATTTCTCCTACAATGAGCAGTTCTTC. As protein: CASSVDFSYNEQFF.

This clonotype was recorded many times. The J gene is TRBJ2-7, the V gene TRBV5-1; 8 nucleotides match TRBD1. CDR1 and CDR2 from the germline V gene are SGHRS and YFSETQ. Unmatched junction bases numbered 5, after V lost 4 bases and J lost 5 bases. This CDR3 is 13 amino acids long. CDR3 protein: CASSPRDRNEQYF. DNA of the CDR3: TGCGCCAGCAGCCCCCGGGACAGGAACGAGCAGTACTTC.

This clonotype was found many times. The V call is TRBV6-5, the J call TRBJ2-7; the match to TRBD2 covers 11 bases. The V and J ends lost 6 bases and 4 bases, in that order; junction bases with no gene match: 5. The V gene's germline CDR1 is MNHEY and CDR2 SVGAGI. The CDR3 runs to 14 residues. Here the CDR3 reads CASRILAGEYEQYF. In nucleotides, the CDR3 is TGTGCCAGCAGGATACTAGCGGGAGAGTACGAGCAGTACTTC.

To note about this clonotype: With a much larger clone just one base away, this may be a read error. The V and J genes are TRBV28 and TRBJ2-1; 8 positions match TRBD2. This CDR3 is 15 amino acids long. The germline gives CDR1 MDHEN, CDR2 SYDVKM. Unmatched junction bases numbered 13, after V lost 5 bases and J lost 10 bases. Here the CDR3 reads CASSPQAGVSYEQFF. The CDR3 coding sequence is TGTGCCAGCAGTCCTCAAGCGGGAGTAAGTTACGAGCAGTTCTTC.

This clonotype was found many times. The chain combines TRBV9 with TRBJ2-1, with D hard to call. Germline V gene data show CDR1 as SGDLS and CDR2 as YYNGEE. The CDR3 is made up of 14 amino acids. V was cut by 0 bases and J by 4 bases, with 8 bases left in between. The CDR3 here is CASSVEGVYNEQFF. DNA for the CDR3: TGTGCCAGCAGCGTAGAAGGAGTGTACAATGAGCAGTTCTTC.

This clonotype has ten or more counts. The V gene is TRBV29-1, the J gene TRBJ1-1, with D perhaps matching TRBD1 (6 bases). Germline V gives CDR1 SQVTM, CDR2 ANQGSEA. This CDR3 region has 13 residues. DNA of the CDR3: TGCAGTCTATGGGACACCCGGAACACTGAAGCTTTCTTT. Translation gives CSLWDTRNTEAFF.

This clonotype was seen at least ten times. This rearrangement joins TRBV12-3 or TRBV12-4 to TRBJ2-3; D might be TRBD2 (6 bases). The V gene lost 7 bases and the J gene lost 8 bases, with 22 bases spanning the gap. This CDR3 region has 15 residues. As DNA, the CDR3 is TGTGCCAGCACGCGGGACGCTCTCCAAGCACGTACGCAGTATTTT. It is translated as CASTRDALQARTQYF.

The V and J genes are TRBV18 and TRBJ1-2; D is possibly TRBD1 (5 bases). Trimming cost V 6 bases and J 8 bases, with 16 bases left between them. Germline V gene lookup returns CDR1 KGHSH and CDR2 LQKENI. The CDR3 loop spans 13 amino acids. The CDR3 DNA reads TGTGCCAGCTCTGCGGAGACTCGGGGCGGCTACACCTTC. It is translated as CASSAETRGGYTF.

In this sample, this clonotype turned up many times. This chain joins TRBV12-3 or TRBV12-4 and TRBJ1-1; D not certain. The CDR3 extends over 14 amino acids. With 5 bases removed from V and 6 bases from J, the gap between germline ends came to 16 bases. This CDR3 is CASSLGNVISEAFF. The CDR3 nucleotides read TGTGCCAGCAGTCTGGGGAATGTGATCTCTGAAGCTTTCTTT.

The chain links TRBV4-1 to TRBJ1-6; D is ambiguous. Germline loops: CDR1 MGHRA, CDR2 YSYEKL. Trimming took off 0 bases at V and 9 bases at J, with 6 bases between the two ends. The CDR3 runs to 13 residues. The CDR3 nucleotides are TGCGCCAGCAGCCAAGATCGTCGTTCACCCCTCCACTTT. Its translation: CASSQDRRSPLHF.

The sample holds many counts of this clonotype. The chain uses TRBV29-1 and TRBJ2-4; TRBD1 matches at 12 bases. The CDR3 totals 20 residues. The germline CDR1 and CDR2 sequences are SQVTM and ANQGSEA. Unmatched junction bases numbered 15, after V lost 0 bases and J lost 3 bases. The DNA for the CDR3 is TGCAGCGTTGAAGATCGGAGTCCGGGACAGGGGGCTCGGGGCAAAAACATTCAGTACTTC. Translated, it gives CSVEDRSPGQGARGKNIQYF.

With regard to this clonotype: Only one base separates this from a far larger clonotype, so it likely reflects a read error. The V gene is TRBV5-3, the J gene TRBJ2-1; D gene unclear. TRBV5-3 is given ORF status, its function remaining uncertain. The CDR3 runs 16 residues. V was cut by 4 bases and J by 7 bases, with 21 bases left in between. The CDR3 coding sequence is TGTGCCAGAAGCGTGGGTTTATCACGGCGTACGAATGAGCAGTTCTTC. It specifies CARSVGLSRRTNEQFF.

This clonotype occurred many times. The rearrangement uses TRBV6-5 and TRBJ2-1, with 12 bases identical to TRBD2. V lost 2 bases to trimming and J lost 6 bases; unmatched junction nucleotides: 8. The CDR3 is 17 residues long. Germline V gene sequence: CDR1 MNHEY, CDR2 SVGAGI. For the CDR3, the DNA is TGTGCCAGCAGTTACCGAATACTAGCGGGAGGAGGCAATGAGCAGTTCTTC. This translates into CASSYRILAGGGNEQFF.

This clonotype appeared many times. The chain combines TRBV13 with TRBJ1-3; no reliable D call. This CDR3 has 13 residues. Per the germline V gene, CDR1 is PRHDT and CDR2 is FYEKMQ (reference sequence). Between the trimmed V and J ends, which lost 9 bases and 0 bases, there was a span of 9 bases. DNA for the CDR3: TGTGCCAGTCTAGTCTACTCTGGAAACACCATATATTTT. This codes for CASLVYSGNTIYF.

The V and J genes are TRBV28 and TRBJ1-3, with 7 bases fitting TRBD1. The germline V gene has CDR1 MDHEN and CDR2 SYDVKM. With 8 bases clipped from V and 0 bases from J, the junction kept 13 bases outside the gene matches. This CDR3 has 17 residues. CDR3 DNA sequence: TGTGCCAGCCTTAGTTTTGGGACAGCTCTCTCTGGAAACACCATATATTTT. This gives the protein CASLSFGTALSGNTIYF.

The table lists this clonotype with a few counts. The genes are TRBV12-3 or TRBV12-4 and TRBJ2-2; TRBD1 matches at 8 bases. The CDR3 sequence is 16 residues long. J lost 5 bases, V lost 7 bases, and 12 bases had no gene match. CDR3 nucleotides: TGTGCCAGCACCTTGGGGACAGGCACAAGGACCGGGGAGCTGTTTTTT. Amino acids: CASTLGTGTRTGELFF.

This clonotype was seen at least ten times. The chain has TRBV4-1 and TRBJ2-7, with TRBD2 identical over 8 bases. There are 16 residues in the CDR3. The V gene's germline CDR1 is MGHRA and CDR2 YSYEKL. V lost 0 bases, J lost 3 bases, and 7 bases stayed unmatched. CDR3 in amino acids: CASSQDGGSGIYEQYF. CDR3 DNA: TGCGCCAGCAGCCAAGATGGTGGTAGCGGGATCTACGAGCAGTACTTC.

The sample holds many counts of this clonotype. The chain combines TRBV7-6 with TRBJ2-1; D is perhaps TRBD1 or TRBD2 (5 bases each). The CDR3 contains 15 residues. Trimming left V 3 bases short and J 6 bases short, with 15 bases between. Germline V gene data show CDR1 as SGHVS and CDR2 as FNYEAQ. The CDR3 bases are TGTGCCAGCAGCTTGAACCGGGACCCTCCCAATGAGCAGTTCTTC. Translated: CASSLNRDPPNEQFF.

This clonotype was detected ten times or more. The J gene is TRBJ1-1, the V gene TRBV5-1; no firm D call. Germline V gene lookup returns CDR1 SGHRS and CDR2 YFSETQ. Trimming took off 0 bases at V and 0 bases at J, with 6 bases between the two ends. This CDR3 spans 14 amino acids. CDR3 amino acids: CASSLDSLNTEAFF. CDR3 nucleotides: TGCGCCAGCAGCTTGGATTCTTTGAACACTGAAGCTTTCTTT.

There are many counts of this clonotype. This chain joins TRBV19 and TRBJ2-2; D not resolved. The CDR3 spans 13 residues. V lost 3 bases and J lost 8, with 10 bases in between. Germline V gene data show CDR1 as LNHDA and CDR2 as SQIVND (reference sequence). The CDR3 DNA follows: TGTGCCAGTAGTATGGGCCTTTTTGGGGAGCTGTTTTTT. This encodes CASSMGLFGELFF.

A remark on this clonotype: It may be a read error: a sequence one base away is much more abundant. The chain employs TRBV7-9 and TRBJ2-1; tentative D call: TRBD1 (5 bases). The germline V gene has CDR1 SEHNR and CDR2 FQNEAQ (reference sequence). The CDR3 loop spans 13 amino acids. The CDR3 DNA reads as TGTGCCTGCAGTTTTCAGGGCTACAATGAGCAGTTCTTC. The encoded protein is CACSFQGYNEQFF.